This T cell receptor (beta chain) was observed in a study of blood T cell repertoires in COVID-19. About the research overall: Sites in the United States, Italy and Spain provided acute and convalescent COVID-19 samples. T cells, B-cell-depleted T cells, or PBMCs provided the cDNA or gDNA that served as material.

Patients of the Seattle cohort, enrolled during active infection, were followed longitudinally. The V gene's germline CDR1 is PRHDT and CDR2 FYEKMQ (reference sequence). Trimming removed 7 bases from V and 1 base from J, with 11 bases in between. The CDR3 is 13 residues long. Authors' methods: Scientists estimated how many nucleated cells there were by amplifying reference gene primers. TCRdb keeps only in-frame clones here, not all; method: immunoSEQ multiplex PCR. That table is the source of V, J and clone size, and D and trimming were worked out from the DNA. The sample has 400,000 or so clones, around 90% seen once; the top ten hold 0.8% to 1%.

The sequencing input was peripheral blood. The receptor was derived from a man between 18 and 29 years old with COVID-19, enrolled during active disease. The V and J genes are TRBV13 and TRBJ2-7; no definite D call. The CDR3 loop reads CASTLPGSYEQYF. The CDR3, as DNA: TGTGCCAGCACCCTCCCAGGTTCCTACGAGCAGTACTTC.